A single sample gave rise to the 14 T cell receptor beta chains below, sequenced in a study of blood T cell repertoires in COVID-19. Produced via immunoSEQ multiplex PCR; TCRdb's table is partial and in-frame only. The top ten hold about 9.1% of the sample, which has more than 150,000 clones, about 85% seen once. Material for sequencing was peripheral blood. Receptor source: an elderly woman with acute or convalescent COVID-19.

The chain employs TRBV11-2 and TRBJ1-1; D is unresolved. Germline CDR1 reads SGHAT; CDR2 reads FQNNGV. V was shortened by 5 bases and J by 5 bases, with 12 bases between the two germline ends. The CDR3 has 13 amino acids. The CDR3 is CASSLNARTEAFF. Written as DNA, the CDR3 is TGTGCCAGCAGCCTTAACGCCCGGACTGAAGCTTTCTTT.

This rearrangement joins TRBV11-3 to TRBJ2-1; D perhaps matches TRBD1 (5 bases). The germline V gene encodes CDR1 SGHNT and CDR2 YENEEA. Trimming took off 3 bases at V and 9 bases at J, with 12 bases between the two ends. The CDR3 sequence is 13 residues long. CDR3 sequence: CASSLDDRTEQFF. CDR3 nucleotide sequence: TGTGCCAGCAGCTTGGACGACAGAACTGAGCAGTTCTTC.

In its sample, this clone was seen a few times. The J gene is TRBJ1-2, the V gene TRBV7-2; 12 bases map to TRBD1. The ends lost 0 bases at V and 4 bases at J; junction bases unmatched: 3. Germline CDR1 SGHTA, CDR2 FQGNSA. The CDR3 is 16 amino acids. CDR3 sequence (DNA): TGTGCCAGCAGCTTAGCGGGACAGGGGGCCAGCTATGGCTACACCTTC. Translated: CASSLAGQGASYGYTF.

The rearrangement uses TRBV4-3 and TRBJ2-3; 8 nucleotides agree with TRBD1. Per germline, CDR1 LGHNA and CDR2 YSLEER. Losses at the gene ends were 0 bases for V and 6 bases for J; bases not matched to a gene: 11. This CDR3 has 17 residues. The CDR3 spells CASSQDDITGGVDTQYF. CDR3 coding DNA: TGCGCCAGCAGCCAAGATGATATAACAGGGGGTGTCGATACGCAGTATTTT.

This chain links TRBV5-8 with TRBJ1-1; tentative D call: TRBD1 (6 bases). Trimming took off 4 bases at V and 10 bases at J, with 17 bases between the two ends. The germline gives CDR1 SGHTS, CDR2 YDEGEE. This CDR3 comprises 13 residues. The CDR3 DNA is TGTGCCAGCAGCCAAACCGAAACAGGGAGAGCTTTCTTT. The encoded protein is CASSQTETGRAFF.

The chain is built from TRBV6-5 and TRBJ2-1, with 8 bases aligning to TRBD2. The germline V gene encodes CDR1 MNHEY and CDR2 SVGAGI. The CDR3 contains 14 residues. The ends lost 6 bases at V and 9 bases at J; junction bases unmatched: 10. The CDR3: CASRRPGLDGEQFF. CDR3 in DNA: TGTGCCAGCAGGCGCCCGGGACTAGATGGTGAGCAGTTCTTC.

The rearrangement links TRBV5-4 to TRBJ2-1; 8 bases agree with TRBD1. Germline V lookup: CDR1 SGHNT, CDR2 YYREEE (reference sequence). This CDR3 spans 15 amino acids. V trimming: 4 bases; J trimming: 5 bases; junction bases outside the gene matches: 8. The CDR3 region is CASSHRTGKDNEQFF. The CDR3 DNA follows: TGTGCCAGCAGCCACAGGACAGGGAAGGACAATGAGCAGTTCTTC.

V gene TRBV25-1 combines with J gene TRBJ1-2; 9 nucleotides align to TRBD1. Germline V gene data show CDR1 as MGHDK and CDR2 as SYGVNS. Trimming cost V 4 bases and J 3 bases; bases outside gene matches: 3. CDR3 length: 14 amino acids. The CDR3 spells CASSAQGAYYGYTF. In DNA form, the CDR3 reads TGTGCCAGCAGTGCACAGGGGGCTTACTATGGCTACACCTTC.

The J gene is TRBJ2-1, the V gene TRBV11-3; TRBD2 aligns across 7 bases. The junction had 7 bases not matched to a gene; V was cut back by 5 bases and J by 9 bases. The CDR3 length is 13 residues. Per germline, CDR1 SGHNT and CDR2 YENEEA. The CDR3: CASSPPTGGEQFF. The DNA for the CDR3 is TGTGCCAGCAGCCCCCCGACGGGGGGTGAGCAGTTCTTC.

The rearrangement uses TRBV5-6 and TRBJ1-3; D possibly corresponds to TRBD1 (5 bases). Trimming removed 4 bases from V and 0 bases from J, with 8 bases in between. The germline gives CDR1 SGHDT, CDR2 YYEEEE. CDR3 length: 14 residues. The CDR3: CASSRGLSGNTIYF. The CDR3 DNA is TGTGCCAGCAGCCGGGGACTCTCTGGAAACACCATATATTTT.

The rearrangement uses TRBV6-6 and TRBJ1-1; no clear D. The CDR3 loop spans 11 amino acids. Germline CDR1 MNHNY, CDR2 SVGAGI (reference sequence). The germline V and J ends were trimmed by 6 bases and 10 bases, with 12 bases remaining between them. The DNA for the CDR3 is TGTGCCAGCAGCCAGGAAGCTCTAGCTTTCTTT. Protein product: CASSQEALAFF.

This clone has at least ten counts. V gene TRBV28 combines with J gene TRBJ1-2; D is uncertain. The CDR3 spans 13 residues. In germline, CDR1 is MDHEN, CDR2 SYDVKM. Trimming cost V 3 bases and J 3 bases, with 8 bases left between them. The CDR3, as DNA: TGTGCCAGCAGTTTGAGTACAGACTATGGCTACACCTTC. Protein product: CASSLSTDYGYTF.

The rearrangement uses TRBV7-2 and TRBJ2-3; D possibly corresponds to TRBD1 (6 bases). Germline CDR1 reads SGHTA; CDR2 reads FQGNSA. The CDR3 sequence is 14 residues long. V was clipped by 0 bases and J by 5 bases, with 9 bases between them. This CDR3 reads CASSLAGAEDTQYF. The CDR3 nucleotides read TGTGCCAGCAGCTTAGCGGGGGCGGAAGATACGCAGTATTTT.

V usage is TRBV3-1 (or the pseudogene TRBV3-2) and J usage is TRBJ2-1; the D gene is possibly TRBD2 (6 bases). Between the trimmed V and J ends, which lost 0 bases and 2 bases, there was a span of 11 bases. Germline CDR1 reads LGHDT; CDR2 reads YNNKEL (reference sequence). This CDR3 spans 16 amino acids. Written as DNA, the CDR3 is TGTGCCAGCAGCCAAGATCTTCGCGGGGCCTACAATGAGCAGTTCTTC. It translates to CASSQDLRGAYNEQFF.